This TCR beta chain is from a study of blood T cell repertoires in COVID-19. Across the whole study: Researchers got acute and convalescent COVID-19 samples from the United States, Italy and Spain.

The method was immunoSEQ multiplex PCR; TCRdb's version includes in-frame clones alone and lacks a portion of them. The sample holds roughly 310,000 clones, 88% seen once. CDR1 and CDR2 (germline): SGHRS, YFSETQ. With 1 base removed from V and 0 bases from J, the gap between germline ends came to 7 bases. CDR3 length: 14 residues. The sequence came from a woman between 45 and 65 years old with active or convalescent COVID-19. The chain has TRBV5-1 and TRBJ1-1; D unresolved. What was sequenced was peripheral blood. The CDR3 loop reads CASSLTRMNTEAFF. CDR3 nucleotide sequence: TGCGCCAGCAGCTTGACACGAATGAACACTGAAGCTTTCTTT.